This record looks at one TCR beta chain sequence and its context. Its matching antigen is unknown. TCRdb's table, derived via immunoSEQ multiplex PCR, lists solely in-frame clones and lacks some. The sample yields roughly 42,000 clones, more than 60% seen once. This sample is drawn from a study of vaccination effects on CD4 cells after COVID-19. The study, taken as a whole, reports: There was marked clonal contraction among infection- and vaccine-induced clones late after vaccination. After vaccination of healthy people, only 1 of 255 vaccine-induced clones cross-reacted with common cold coronaviruses.

This CDR3 has 17 amino acids. The ends lost 0 bases at V and 4 bases at J; junction bases unmatched: 13. The germline V gene encodes CDR1 SGHRS and CDR2 YFSETQ. Viral peptide pool expansion of antigen-specific CD4+ T cells preceded sequencing in the ViraFEST assay. Cells that had been cultured for 10 days were the source of isolated CD4+ T cells. Nucleocapsid antibody tests were negative, and the vaccine recipients had no prior SARS-CoV-2 infection. The sequence was obtained from a human donor who received a COVID-19 vaccine. The chain is built from TRBV5-1 and TRBJ2-7, with 7 bases lining up with TRBD1. Source: CD4+ T cells from PBMCs cultured with HCoV-OC43 spike peptides, taken before COVID-19 vaccination. Regarding subset: HCoV-OC43 spike overlapping peptide pool stimulation. Written as DNA, the CDR3 is TGCGCCAGCAGCTTGGGCGTAAGGCCAGGGACAGAATACGAGCAGTACTTC. This gives the protein CASSLGVRPGTEYEQYF.